This TCR beta chain was recovered during a study of T cell responses to AZD1222 COVID-19 vaccine. The ends lost 2 bases at V and 0 bases at J; junction bases unmatched: 2. Germline V CDR1 and CDR2: MNHNY, SVGAGI (reference sequence). The CDR3 runs to 16 residues. Study-level results: Baseline seropositivity occurred in only 5 to 7 AZD1222 recipients. The donor group comprised mostly white British people and more females; the analysis possibly underestimated clonal diversity. Nearly half of spike-specific TCRs reportedly go after variant regions that carry no mutations. Regions 160-218 and 743-854 dominated among vaccine-associated CD4 TCRs spanning spike.

A word on this clone: Its antigen is currently unknown.

Using immunoSEQ multiplex PCR, the repertoire was profiled, and TCRdb retains in-frame clones only, with some absent. Here the sample spans over 95,000 clones, more than 85% being singletons. The chain joins TRBV6-6 to TRBJ1-1, with 11 bases fitting TRBD1. This receptor was identified in an adult in good health. The sequenced sample was peripheral blood, obtained on day 0 of AZD1222 vaccination. The CDR3 region is CASSYGQGALNTEAFF. The CDR3 DNA reads TGTGCCAGCAGTTACGGACAGGGGGCTTTGAACACTGAAGCTTTCTTT.